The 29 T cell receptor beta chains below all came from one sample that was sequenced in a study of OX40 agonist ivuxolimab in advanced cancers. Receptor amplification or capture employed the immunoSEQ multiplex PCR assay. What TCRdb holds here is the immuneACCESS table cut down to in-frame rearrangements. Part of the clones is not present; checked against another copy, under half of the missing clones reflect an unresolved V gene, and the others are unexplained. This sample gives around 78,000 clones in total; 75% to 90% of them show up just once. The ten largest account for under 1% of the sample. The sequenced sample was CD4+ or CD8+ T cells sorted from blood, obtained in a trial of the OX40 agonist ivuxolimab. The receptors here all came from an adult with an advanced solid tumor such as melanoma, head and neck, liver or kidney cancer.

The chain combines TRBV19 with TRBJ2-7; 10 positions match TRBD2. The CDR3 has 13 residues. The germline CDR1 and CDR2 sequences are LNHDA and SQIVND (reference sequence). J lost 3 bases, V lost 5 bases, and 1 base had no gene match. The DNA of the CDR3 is TGTGCCAGTAGTTGGACTAGCGGCTACGAGCAGTACTTC. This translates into CASSWTSGYEQYF.

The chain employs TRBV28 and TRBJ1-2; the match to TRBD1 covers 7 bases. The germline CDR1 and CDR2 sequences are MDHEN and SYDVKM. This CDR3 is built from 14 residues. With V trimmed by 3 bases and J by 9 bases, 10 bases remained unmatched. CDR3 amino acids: CASSLAQGDRRYTF. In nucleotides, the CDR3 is TGTGCCAGCAGTTTGGCGCAGGGGGATCGCCGCTACACCTTC.

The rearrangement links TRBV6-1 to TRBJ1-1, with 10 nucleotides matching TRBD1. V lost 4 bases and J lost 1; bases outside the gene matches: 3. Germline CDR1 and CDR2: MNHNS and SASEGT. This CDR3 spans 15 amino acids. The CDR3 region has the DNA TGTGCCAGCAGTGTGGACAGGGGGGCGAACACTGAAGCTTTCTTT. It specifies CASSVDRGANTEAFF.

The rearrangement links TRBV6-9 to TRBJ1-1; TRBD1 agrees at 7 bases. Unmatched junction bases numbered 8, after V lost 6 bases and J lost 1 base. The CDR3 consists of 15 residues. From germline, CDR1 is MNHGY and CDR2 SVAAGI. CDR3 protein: CASRRDRAPNTEAFF. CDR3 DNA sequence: TGTGCCAGCAGAAGGGACAGAGCACCGAACACTGAAGCTTTCTTT.

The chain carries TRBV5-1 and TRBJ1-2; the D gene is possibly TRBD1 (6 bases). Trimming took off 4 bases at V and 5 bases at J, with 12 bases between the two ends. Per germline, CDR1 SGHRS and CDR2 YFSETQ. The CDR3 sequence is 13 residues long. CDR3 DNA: TGCGCCAGCAGCCCGAGGGACATTTATGGCTACACCTTC. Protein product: CASSPRDIYGYTF.

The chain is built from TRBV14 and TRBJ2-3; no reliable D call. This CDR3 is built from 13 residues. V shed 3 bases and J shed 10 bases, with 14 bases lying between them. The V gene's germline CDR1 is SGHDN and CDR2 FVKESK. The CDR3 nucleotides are TGTGCCAGCAGCCAGCCGCTGCGGTTCGCGCAGTATTTT. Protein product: CASSQPLRFAQYF.

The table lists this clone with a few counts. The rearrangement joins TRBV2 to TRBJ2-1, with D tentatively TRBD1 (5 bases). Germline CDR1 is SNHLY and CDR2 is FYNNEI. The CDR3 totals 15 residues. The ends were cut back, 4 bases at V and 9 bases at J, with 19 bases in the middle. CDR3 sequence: CASSGRTKGATEQFF. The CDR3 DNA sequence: TGTGCCAGCAGTGGAAGGACCAAAGGGGCCACTGAGCAGTTCTTC.

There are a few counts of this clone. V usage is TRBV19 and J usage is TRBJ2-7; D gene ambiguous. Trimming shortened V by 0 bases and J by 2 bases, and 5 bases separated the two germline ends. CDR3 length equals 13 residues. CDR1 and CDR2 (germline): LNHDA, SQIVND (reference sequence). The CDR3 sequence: CASSIEGTYEQYF. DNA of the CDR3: TGTGCCAGTAGTATAGAGGGTACCTACGAGCAGTACTTC.

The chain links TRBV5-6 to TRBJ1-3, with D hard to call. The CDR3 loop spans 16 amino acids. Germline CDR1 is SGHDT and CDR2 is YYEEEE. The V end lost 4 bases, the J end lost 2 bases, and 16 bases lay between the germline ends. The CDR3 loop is CASSPWSVRAGNTIYF. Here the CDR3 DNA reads TGTGCCAGCAGCCCCTGGTCGGTGAGGGCTGGAAACACCATATATTTT.

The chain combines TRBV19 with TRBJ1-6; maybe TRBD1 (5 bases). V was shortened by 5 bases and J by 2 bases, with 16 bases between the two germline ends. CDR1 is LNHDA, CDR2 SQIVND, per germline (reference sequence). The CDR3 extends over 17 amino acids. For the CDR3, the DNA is TGTGCCAGTAGTGGAAGGGGCAGCGCTACCTATAATTCACCCCTCCACTTT. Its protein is CASSGRGSATYNSPLHF.

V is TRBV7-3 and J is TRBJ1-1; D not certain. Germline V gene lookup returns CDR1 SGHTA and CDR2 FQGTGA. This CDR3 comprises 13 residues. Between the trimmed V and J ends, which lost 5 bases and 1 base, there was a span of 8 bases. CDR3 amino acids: CASSRTGNTEAFF. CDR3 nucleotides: TGTGCCAGCAGCAGGACCGGGAACACTGAAGCTTTCTTT.

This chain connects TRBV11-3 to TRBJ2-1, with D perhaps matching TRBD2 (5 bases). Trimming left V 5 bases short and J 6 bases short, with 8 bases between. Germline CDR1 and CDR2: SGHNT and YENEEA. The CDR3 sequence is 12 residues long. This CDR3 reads CASSPGGNEQFF. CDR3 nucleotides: TGTGCCAGCAGCCCAGGAGGCAATGAGCAGTTCTTC.

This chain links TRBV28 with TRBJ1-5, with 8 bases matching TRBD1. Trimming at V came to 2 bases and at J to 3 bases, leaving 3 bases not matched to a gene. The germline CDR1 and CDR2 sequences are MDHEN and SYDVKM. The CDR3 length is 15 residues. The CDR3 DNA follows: TGTGCCAGCAGTTTAGGGACAGGCCACAATCAGCCCCAGCATTTT. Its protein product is CASSLGTGHNQPQHF.

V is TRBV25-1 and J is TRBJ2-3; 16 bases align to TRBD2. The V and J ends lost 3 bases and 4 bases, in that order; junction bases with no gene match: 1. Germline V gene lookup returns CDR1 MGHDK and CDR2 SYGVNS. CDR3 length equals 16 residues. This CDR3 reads CASSEGTSGRADTQYF. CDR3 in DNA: TGTGCCAGCAGTGAGGGGACTAGCGGGAGGGCAGATACGCAGTATTTT.

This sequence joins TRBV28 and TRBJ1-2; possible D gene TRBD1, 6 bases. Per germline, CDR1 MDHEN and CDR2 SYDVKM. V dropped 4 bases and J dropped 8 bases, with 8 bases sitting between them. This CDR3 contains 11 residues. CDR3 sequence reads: CASSSRGGYTF. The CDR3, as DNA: TGTGCCAGCAGTTCCAGGGGCGGCTACACCTTC.

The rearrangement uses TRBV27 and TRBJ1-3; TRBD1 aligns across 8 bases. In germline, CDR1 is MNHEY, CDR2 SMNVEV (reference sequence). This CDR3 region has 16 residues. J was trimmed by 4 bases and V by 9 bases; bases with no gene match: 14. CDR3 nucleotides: TGTGCCAGGGGTTTTTTCGGACAGGGAGGAGGAAACACCATATATTTT. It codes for CARGFFGQGGGNTIYF.

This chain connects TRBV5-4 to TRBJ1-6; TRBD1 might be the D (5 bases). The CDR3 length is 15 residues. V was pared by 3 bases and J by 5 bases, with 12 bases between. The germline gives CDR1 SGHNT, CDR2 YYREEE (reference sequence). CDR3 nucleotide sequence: TGTGCCAGCAGCTGGGACCCGCCCGATAATTCACCCCTCCACTTT. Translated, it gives CASSWDPPDNSPLHF.

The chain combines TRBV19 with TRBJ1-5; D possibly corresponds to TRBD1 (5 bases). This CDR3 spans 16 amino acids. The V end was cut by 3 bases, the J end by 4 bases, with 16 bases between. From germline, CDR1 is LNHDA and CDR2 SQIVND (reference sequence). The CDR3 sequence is CASSIGDRNFNQPQHF. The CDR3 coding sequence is TGTGCCAGTAGTATTGGGGACCGAAACTTTAATCAGCCCCAGCATTTT.

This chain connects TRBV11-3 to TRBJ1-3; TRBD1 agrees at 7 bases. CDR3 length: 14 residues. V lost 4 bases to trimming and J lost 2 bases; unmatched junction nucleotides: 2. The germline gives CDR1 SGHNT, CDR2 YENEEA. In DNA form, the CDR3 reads TGTGCCAGCAGCTCGGGACAGCCTGGAAACACCATATATTTT. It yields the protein CASSSGQPGNTIYF.

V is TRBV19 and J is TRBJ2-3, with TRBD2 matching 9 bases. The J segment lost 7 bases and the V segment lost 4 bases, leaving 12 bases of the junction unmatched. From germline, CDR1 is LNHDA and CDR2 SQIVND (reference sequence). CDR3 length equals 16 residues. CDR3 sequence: CASSTRGSGSLNTQYF. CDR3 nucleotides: TGTGCCAGTAGTACCCGGGGTAGCGGGAGTCTGAATACGCAGTATTTT.

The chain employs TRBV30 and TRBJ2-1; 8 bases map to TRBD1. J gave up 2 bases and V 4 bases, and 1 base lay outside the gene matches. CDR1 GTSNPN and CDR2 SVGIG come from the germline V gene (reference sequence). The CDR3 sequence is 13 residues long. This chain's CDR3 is CAWMGQAYNEQFF. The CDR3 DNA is TGTGCCTGGATGGGACAGGCCTACAATGAGCAGTTCTTC.

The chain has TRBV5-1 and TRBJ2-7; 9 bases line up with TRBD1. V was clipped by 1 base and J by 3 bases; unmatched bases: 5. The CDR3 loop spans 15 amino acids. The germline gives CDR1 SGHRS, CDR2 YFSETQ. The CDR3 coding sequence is TGCGCCAGCAGCTTGTTGGGACAGGGCAACTACGAGCAGTACTTC. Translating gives CASSLLGQGNYEQYF.

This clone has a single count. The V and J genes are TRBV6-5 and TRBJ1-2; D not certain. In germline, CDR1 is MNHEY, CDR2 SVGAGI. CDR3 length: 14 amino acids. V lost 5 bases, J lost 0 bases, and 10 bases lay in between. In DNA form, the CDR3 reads TGTGCCAGCAGTACGACACCGGCTAACTATGGCTACACCTTC. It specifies CASSTTPANYGYTF.

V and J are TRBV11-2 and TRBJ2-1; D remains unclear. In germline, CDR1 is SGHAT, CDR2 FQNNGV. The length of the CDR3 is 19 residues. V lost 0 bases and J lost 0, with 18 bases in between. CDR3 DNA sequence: TGTGCCAGCAGCTTAGATCCCACTGGTAGTTCAGCCTCCTACAATGAGCAGTTCTTC. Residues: CASSLDPTGSSASYNEQFF.

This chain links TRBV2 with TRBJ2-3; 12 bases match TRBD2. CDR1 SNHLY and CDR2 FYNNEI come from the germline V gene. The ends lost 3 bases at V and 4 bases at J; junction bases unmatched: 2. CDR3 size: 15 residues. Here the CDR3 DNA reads TGTGCCAGCAGTGAGACTAGCGGGAGTTCAGATACGCAGTATTTT. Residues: CASSETSGSSDTQYF.

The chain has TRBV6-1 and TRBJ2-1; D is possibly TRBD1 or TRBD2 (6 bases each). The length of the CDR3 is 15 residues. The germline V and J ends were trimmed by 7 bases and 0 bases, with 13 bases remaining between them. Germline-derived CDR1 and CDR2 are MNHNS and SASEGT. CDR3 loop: CASNSGAGSYNEQFF. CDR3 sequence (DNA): TGTGCCAGCAATTCGGGGGCGGGCTCCTACAATGAGCAGTTCTTC.

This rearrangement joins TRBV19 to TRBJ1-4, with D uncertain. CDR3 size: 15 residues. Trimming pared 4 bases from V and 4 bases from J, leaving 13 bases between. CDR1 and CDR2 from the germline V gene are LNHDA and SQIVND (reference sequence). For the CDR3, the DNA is TGTGCCAGTAGTACCCTGACCGTCTATAATGAAAAACTGTTTTTT. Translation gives CASSTLTVYNEKLFF.

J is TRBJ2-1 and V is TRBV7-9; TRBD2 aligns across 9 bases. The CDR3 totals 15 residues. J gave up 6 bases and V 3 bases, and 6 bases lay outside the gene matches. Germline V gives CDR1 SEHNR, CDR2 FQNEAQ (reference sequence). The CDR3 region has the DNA TGTGCCAGCAGCTTTCCGGGACTAGCCCCCAATGAGCAGTTCTTC. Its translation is CASSFPGLAPNEQFF.

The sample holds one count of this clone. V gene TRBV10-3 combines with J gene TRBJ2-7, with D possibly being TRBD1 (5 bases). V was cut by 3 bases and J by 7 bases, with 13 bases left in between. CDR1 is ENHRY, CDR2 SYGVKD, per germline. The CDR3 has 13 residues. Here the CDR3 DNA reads TGTGCCATCAGTGATGGGGCGGATAGGGAGCAGTACTTC. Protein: CAISDGADREQYF.